This entry lists 27 T cell receptor beta chains sequenced from one sample in a study of CD4+ T cells in melanoma. Method: immunoSEQ multiplex PCR; TCRdb's copy keeps in-frame clones and lacks some. Of 9,500 or so clones in the sample, about 59% were seen once. Material for sequencing was cells from a culture (not recorded whether cultured in vitro). The origin of the receptors is a human donor with melanoma.

This clone was observed a few times. The chain is built from TRBV7-6 and TRBJ1-1; D is uncertain. This CDR3 spans 15 amino acids. Trimming left V 5 bases short and J 1 base short, with 14 bases between. Looked up from germline, CDR1 is SGHVS and CDR2 is FNYEAQ. The CDR3 DNA reads TGTGCCAGCAGCAGCGTAGGACGGAGGAACACTGAAGCTTTCTTT. It encodes CASSSVGRRNTEAFF.

For this clone: The junction differs from germline at one of its ends, possibly a read error. J is TRBJ1-1 and V is TRBV13, with 9 nucleotides matching TRBD1. The CDR3 is 15 residues long. CDR1 and CDR2 from the germline V gene are PRHDT and FYEKMQ (reference sequence). The DNA of the CDR3 is TGTGCCAGCAGCGTAGGGACAGGGAAACACACTGAAGCTTTCTTT. Amino acid sequence: CASSVGTGKHTEAFF.

Written as DNA, the CDR3 is TGTGCCATCAGTGGAAGGCTAGCGGGGGCCGGGGAGACCCAGTACTTC. Translated, it gives CAISGRLAGAGETQYF. This chain joins TRBV10-3 and TRBJ2-5; 10 bases map to TRBD2. The CDR3 sequence is 16 residues long. V lost 4 bases and J lost 5; bases outside the gene matches: 10. The germline gives CDR1 ENHRY, CDR2 SYGVKD.

This chain links TRBV7-9 with TRBJ1-6; 8 bases map to TRBD1. Germline V CDR1 and CDR2: SEHNR, FQNEAQ (reference sequence). V shed 5 bases, J shed 12 bases, and the junction held 9 bases outside the gene matches. CDR3 length: 14 amino acids. The CDR3 region has the DNA TGTGCCAGCAGCGTCCGGGGACAGGTGGGACCCCTCCACTTT. It translates to CASSVRGQVGPLHF.

V gene TRBV6-1 combines with J gene TRBJ1-2; TRBD1 agrees at 7 bases. The J segment lost 1 base and the V segment lost 6 bases, leaving 5 bases of the junction unmatched. Germline assignment: CDR1 MNHNS and CDR2 SASEGT. CDR3 size: 14 residues. CDR3 region: CASRQRDSNYGYTF. The CDR3 bases are TGTGCCAGCAGGCAACGGGACAGTAACTATGGCTACACCTTC.

This clone showed up just a few times. The chain couples TRBV7-8 to TRBJ2-7, with TRBD2 as a possible D gene (7 bases). Trimming took off 4 bases at V and 0 bases at J, with 16 bases between the two ends. The CDR3 covers 16 residues. CDR1 is SGHVS, CDR2 FQNEAQ, per germline. For the CDR3, the DNA is TGTGCCAGCAGCTCGTTTGCGGGGGCCAGCTCCTACGAGCAGTACTTC. Amino acid sequence: CASSSFAGASSYEQYF.

This clone was detected only a few times. J is TRBJ1-4 and V is TRBV6-5, with D uncertain. V was pared by 5 bases and J by 4 bases, with 11 bases between. CDR3 length: 14 residues. Germline lookup yields CDR1 MNHEY and CDR2 SVGAGI. DNA for the CDR3: TGTGCCAGCAGTCAGTATCCCGGTAATGAAAAACTGTTTTTT. This encodes CASSQYPGNEKLFF.

The V gene is TRBV15, the J gene TRBJ2-6; D might be TRBD1 or TRBD2, each matching 5 bases. Germline loops: CDR1 LNHNV, CDR2 YYDKDF (reference sequence). The CDR3 contains 13 residues. V was pared by 11 bases and J by 4 bases, with 12 bases between. The chain's CDR3 is CAVRGTGANVLTF. CDR3 DNA sequence: TGTGCCGTGAGGGGTACGGGGGCCAACGTCCTGACTTTC.

J is TRBJ1-2 and V is TRBV5-4; TRBD1 might be the D (5 bases). The V end lost 3 bases, the J end lost 0 bases, and 24 bases lay between the germline ends. The germline V gene has CDR1 SGHNT and CDR2 YYREEE (reference sequence). The CDR3 sequence is 19 residues long. The CDR3, as DNA: TGTGCCAGCAGCTCGGACATGCGACTCTCTAGATGGGCTAACTATGGCTACACCTTC. Translating gives CASSSDMRLSRWANYGYTF.

This clone was seen once. V usage is TRBV11-2 and J usage is TRBJ1-3; D remains unclear. This CDR3 has 16 amino acids. V was clipped by 2 bases and J by 0 bases, with 11 bases between them. Germline assignment: CDR1 SGHAT and CDR2 FQNNGV. The CDR3 protein is CASSLLGQISGNTIYF. In nucleotides, the CDR3 is TGTGCCAGCAGCTTATTAGGGCAGATCTCTGGAAACACCATATATTTT.

The rearrangement joins TRBV7-2 to TRBJ2-4; the match to TRBD2 covers 7 bases. Trimming at V came to 2 bases and at J to 6 bases, leaving 7 bases not matched to a gene. CDR1 SGHTA and CDR2 FQGNSA come from the germline V gene. The CDR3 has 15 amino acids. CDR3 residues: CASSLRLAALNIQYF. Here the CDR3 DNA reads TGTGCCAGCAGCTTAAGACTAGCAGCCTTAAACATTCAGTACTTC. The full variable domain, in which reference TRBV7-2 and TRBJ2-4 provide the parts outside the CDR3, is GAGVSQSPSNKVTEKGKDVELRCDPISGHTALYWYRQSLGQGLEFLIYFQGNSAPDKSGLPSDRFSAERTGGSVSTLTIQRTQQEDSAVYLCASSLRLAALNIQYFGAGTRLSVL.

The V call is TRBV12-5, the J call TRBJ1-3, with 9 positions matching TRBD1. After removal of 3 bases from V and 3 bases from J, the junction contained 6 bases not matched to a gene. The CDR3 extends over 16 amino acids. Per the germline V gene, CDR1 is LGHNT and CDR2 is FRNRAP. CDR3 sequence (DNA): TGTGCTAGTGGTTTCTCACAGGGGGCGCTTGGAAACACCATATATTTT. Protein sequence: CASGFSQGALGNTIYF.

This chain links TRBV5-1 with TRBJ2-7; perhaps TRBD2 as D (6 bases). This CDR3 is built from 14 residues. V lost 3 bases, J lost 7 bases, and 17 bases lay in between. Germline CDR1 is SGHRS and CDR2 is YFSETQ. The CDR3 is CASSSPPGLPEQYF. CDR3 DNA sequence: TGCGCCAGCAGCTCGCCCCCGGGACTCCCAGAGCAGTACTTC.

The chain couples TRBV6-1 to TRBJ2-7; perhaps TRBD1 as D (5 bases). This CDR3 spans 14 amino acids. V was shortened by 6 bases and J by 1 base, with 13 bases between the two germline ends. Germline V gene lookup returns CDR1 MNHNS and CDR2 SASEGT. The CDR3 loop is CASRRVGESYEQYF. CDR3 DNA: TGTGCCAGCAGAAGGGTAGGGGAATCCTACGAGCAGTACTTC.

This sequence joins TRBV7-8 and TRBJ2-7, with 8 bases matching TRBD2. The CDR3 length is 15 residues. Germline loops: CDR1 SGHVS, CDR2 FQNEAQ. Unmatched junction bases numbered 9, after V lost 5 bases and J lost 3 bases. The CDR3 is CASSPGGDPRYEQYF. CDR3 DNA sequence: TGTGCCAGCAGCCCCGGGGGGGATCCGCGCTACGAGCAGTACTTC.

This clone turned up a few times. The gene calls are TRBV4-2 and TRBJ2-2; 8 nucleotides match TRBD2. The trim removed 1 base at V and 7 bases at J, leaving 8 bases unmatched. CDR1 is LGHNA and CDR2 is YNFKEQ in the germline V gene. The CDR3 extends over 16 amino acids. The CDR3 DNA follows: TGTGCCAGCAGCCAAGGGGGGACTAGTTCCGGCGGGGAGCTGTTTTTT. Encoded protein: CASSQGGTSSGGELFF.

V usage is TRBV2 and J usage is TRBJ2-3; 8 positions match TRBD2. Germline assignment: CDR1 SNHLY and CDR2 FYNNEI. The CDR3 is 16 amino acids. V gave up 6 bases and J gave up 1 base; unmatched junction bases: 9. The CDR3 sequence: CASSRWGRGGTDTQYF. The CDR3 coding sequence is TGTGCCAGCAGCCGCTGGGGGCGGGGGGGCACAGATACGCAGTATTTT.

The V gene is TRBV9, the J gene TRBJ2-1; 8 bases align to TRBD1. Per germline, CDR1 SGDLS and CDR2 YYNGEE. The CDR3 length is 16 residues. The trim removed 0 bases at V and 7 bases at J, leaving 9 bases unmatched. The CDR3 reads CASSVASQGAGNEQFF. CDR3 bases: TGTGCCAGCAGCGTAGCTAGCCAGGGGGCCGGGAATGAGCAGTTCTTC.

This chain links TRBV18 with TRBJ1-2; possibly TRBD1 for D (5 bases). Trimming removed 0 bases from V and 1 base from J, with 12 bases in between. CDR1 is KGHSH and CDR2 is LQKENI in the germline V gene. This CDR3 spans 16 amino acids. CDR3 region: CASSPPGRQDNYGYTF. Here the CDR3 DNA reads TGTGCCAGCTCACCACCGGGGCGCCAGGATAACTATGGCTACACCTTC.

This chain uses TRBV18 with TRBJ2-5; D remains unclear. This CDR3 has 15 amino acids. The ends were cut back, 3 bases at V and 2 bases at J, with 13 bases in the middle. Germline values: CDR1 KGHSH, CDR2 LQKENI. This chain's CDR3 is CASSPRIGFQETQYF. In nucleotides, the CDR3 is TGTGCCAGCTCACCCCGAATCGGGTTTCAAGAGACCCAGTACTTC.

The V and J genes are TRBV9 and TRBJ2-5, with 7 positions matching TRBD2. Germline values: CDR1 SGDLS, CDR2 YYNGEE. The CDR3 contains 15 residues. With 4 bases clipped from V and 1 base from J, the junction kept 7 bases outside the gene matches. The CDR3 loop is CASSSMGTTQETQYF. Here the CDR3 DNA reads TGTGCCAGCAGCTCGATGGGGACTACCCAAGAGACCCAGTACTTC.

V is TRBV7-8 and J is TRBJ2-5; possible D gene TRBD1, 6 bases. The length of the CDR3 is 15 residues. Germline-derived CDR1 and CDR2 are SGHVS and FQNEAQ. Trimming pared 5 bases from V and 1 base from J, leaving 14 bases between. CDR3 region: CASSLGRGLQETQYF. Written as DNA, the CDR3 is TGTGCCAGCAGCCTGGGCAGGGGTCTCCAAGAGACCCAGTACTTC.

The V and J genes are TRBV5-1 and TRBJ1-2; 8 nucleotides agree with TRBD1. CDR3 size: 12 residues. With 4 bases clipped from V and 8 bases from J, the junction kept 4 bases outside the gene matches. Per the germline V gene, CDR1 is SGHRS and CDR2 is YFSETQ. CDR3 DNA: TGCGCCAGCAGCGCGGACAGGGACGGCTACACCTTC. This gives the protein CASSADRDGYTF.

This chain connects TRBV6-1 to TRBJ2-7, with D maybe TRBD2 (6 bases). V lost 0 bases to trimming and J lost 2 bases, with 11 bases between them. Germline lookup yields CDR1 MNHNS and CDR2 SASEGT. The CDR3 contains 15 residues. The CDR3 DNA is TGTGCCAGCAGTGAAGCATCCGGGAGAGCCTACGAGCAGTACTTC. It codes for CASSEASGRAYEQYF.

J is TRBJ1-2 and V is TRBV18, with 10 bases matching TRBD1. V lost 2 bases to trimming and J lost 7 bases; unmatched junction nucleotides: 7. From germline, CDR1 is KGHSH and CDR2 LQKENI. This CDR3 region has 15 residues. The CDR3, as DNA: TGTGCCAGCTCACCAACGGACAGGGGGATTGCTGGCTACACCTTC. Its protein product is CASSPTDRGIAGYTF. The full variable domain, rest sourced from reference TRBV18 and TRBJ1-2, is NAGVMQNPRHLVRRRGQEARLRCSPMKGHSHVYWYRQLPEEGLKFMVYLQKENIIDESGMPKERFSAEFPKEGPSILRIQQVVRGDSAAYFCASSPTDRGIAGYTFGSGTRLTVV.

This clone has just a few counts. The chain couples TRBV19 to TRBJ2-5, with 7 bases matching TRBD2. The germline CDR1 and CDR2 sequences are LNHDA and SQIVND (reference sequence). The CDR3 is 14 residues long. The V gene end was trimmed by 4 bases and the J gene end by 1 base; junction bases not matched to a gene: 3. The CDR3 DNA is TGTGCCAGTAGTAACAGCGGGGCCCAAGAGACCCAGTACTTC. It yields the protein CASSNSGAQETQYF.

Here the CDR3 reads CASSLWGNGELFF. CDR3 bases: TGTGCCAGCAGTTTATGGGGGAACGGGGAGCTGTTTTTT. This chain links TRBV27 with TRBJ2-2; either TRBD1 or TRBD2 may fit D (5 bases each). V lost 1 base and J 7 bases, leaving 7 bases between the germline ends. Germline CDR1 and CDR2: MNHEY and SMNVEV (reference sequence). CDR3 size: 13 residues.